The entry below describes one T cell receptor (beta chain). As handled by the study authors: The assay estimated nucleated cells by amplifying reference gene primers. Data came from immunoSEQ multiplex PCR; TCRdb stores just in-frame clones and leaves some out. The DNA gave D and trimming, while V, J and clone size come from that table. Here the sample spans around 620,000 clones, about 90% being singletons. The data were obtained in a study of blood T cell repertoires in COVID-19. In the study overall: Samples of COVID-19 (acute and convalescent) were obtained from the United States, Italy and Spain. In each case, the material was cDNA or gDNA derived from T cells, B-cell-depleted T cells, or PBMCs.

The length of the CDR3 is 16 residues. V shed 1 base, J shed 6 bases, and the junction held 11 bases outside the gene matches. CDR1 and CDR2 (germline): LGHDT, YNNKEL (reference sequence). V gene TRBV3-1 (or the pseudogene TRBV3-2) combines with J gene TRBJ1-1; 7 nucleotides line up with TRBD1. Sequencing was carried out using peripheral blood. The source of this sequence is a woman between 18 and 29 years old with acute or convalescent COVID-19. CDR3 amino acids: CASSQVQGRGSSEAFF. In nucleotides, the CDR3 is TGTGCCAGCAGCCAAGTTCAGGGCAGGGGGTCATCTGAAGCTTTCTTT.